The 10 T cell receptor beta chains below were found in one sample sequenced in a study of shared clonotypes between healthy human individuals. The table came from immunoSEQ multiplex PCR; TCRdb's copy has only in-frame clones and leaves some out. The sample has some 1.5 million clones, around 97% seen once. Material for sequencing was naive CD4+ T cells sorted from blood. The subset here: CD45RA+ positively selected. The source is a man under 40 in good health.

The chain has TRBV19 and TRBJ1-5; 7 nucleotides align to TRBD1. The CDR3 is made up of 14 amino acids. Unmatched junction bases numbered 7, after V lost 5 bases and J lost 6 bases. CDR1 and CDR2 from the germline V gene are LNHDA and SQIVND (reference sequence). As DNA, the CDR3 is TGTGCCAGTAGTGGAGACCCAGGGGGTCAGCCCCAGCATTTT. This gives the protein CASSGDPGGQPQHF.

J is TRBJ1-4 and V is TRBV28; D is undetermined. Looked up from germline, CDR1 is MDHEN and CDR2 is SYDVKM. Between the trimmed V and J ends, which lost 5 bases and 4 bases, there was a span of 14 bases. This CDR3 has 15 amino acids. CDR3 sequence: CASSTPIGHNEKLFF. DNA for the CDR3: TGTGCCAGCAGTACGCCGATTGGCCATAATGAAAAACTGTTTTTT.

The chain couples TRBV7-8 to TRBJ2-4; 9 bases fit TRBD1. Germline CDR1 is SGHVS and CDR2 is FQNEAQ. The CDR3 totals 14 residues. V lost 4 bases, J lost 3 bases, and 1 base stayed unmatched. The CDR3 DNA is TGTGCCAGCAGCTCGGGACAGGGCAAAAACATTCAGTACTTC. This gives the protein CASSSGQGKNIQYF.

V and J are TRBV9 and TRBJ2-7; TRBD1 matches 7 bases. V lost 6 bases to trimming and J lost 0 bases; unmatched junction nucleotides: 9. CDR3 size: 15 residues. Per germline, CDR1 SGDLS and CDR2 YYNGEE. Written as DNA, the CDR3 is TGTGCCAGCATCCCCTCCGGGACAGACTCCTACGAGCAGTACTTC. Its protein is CASIPSGTDSYEQYF.

The chain carries TRBV10-3 and TRBJ1-1; 10 bases fit TRBD1. Germline CDR1 ENHRY, CDR2 SYGVKD. J was trimmed by 4 bases and V by 0 bases; bases with no gene match: 17. The CDR3 is 20 amino acids. The CDR3 DNA follows: TGTGCCATCAGTGAGTCCCTAATCCGACAGGGGGCGTCTCAGGGCACTGAAGCTTTCTTT. This gives the protein CAISESLIRQGASQGTEAFF.

The CDR3: CASSGGNTGELFF. The CDR3 coding sequence is TGTGCCAGCAGTGGGGGTAACACCGGGGAGCTGTTTTTT. The chain combines TRBV2 with TRBJ2-2, with D unclear. The V and J ends lost 4 bases and 2 bases respectively, with 5 bases between them. The CDR3 sequence is 13 residues long. Germline loops: CDR1 SNHLY, CDR2 FYNNEI.

This chain links TRBV5-1 with TRBJ2-3; D unresolved. V lost 4 bases, J lost 0 bases, and 9 bases lay in between. Per germline, CDR1 SGHRS and CDR2 YFSETQ. This CDR3 spans 14 amino acids. The CDR3 here is CASSHPVSTDTQYF. The CDR3 DNA sequence: TGCGCCAGCAGCCACCCGGTTAGCACAGATACGCAGTATTTT.

The chain joins TRBV18 to TRBJ2-1; the match to TRBD1 covers 7 bases. CDR1 KGHSH and CDR2 LQKENI come from the germline V gene. With 6 bases clipped from V and 1 base from J, the junction kept 18 bases outside the gene matches. This CDR3 comprises 19 residues. The DNA for the CDR3 is TGTGCCAGCTCTGCCACTGGGGCACAAGGGGGCAGTTCCTACAATGAGCAGTTCTTC. Translating it yields CASSATGAQGGSSYNEQFF. The complete variable domain, with remaining parts taken from reference TRBV18 and TRBJ2-1, reads NAGVMQNPRHLVRRRGQEARLRCSPMKGHSHVYWYRQLPEEGLKFMVYLQKENIIDESGMPKERFSAEFPKEGPSILRIQQVVRGDSAAYFCASSATGAQGGSSYNEQFFGPGTRLTVL.

This rearrangement joins TRBV29-1 to TRBJ2-7; D possibly matches TRBD1 or TRBD2 (6 bases each). Trimming cost V 4 bases and J 10 bases, with 14 bases left between them. Germline loops: CDR1 SQVTM, CDR2 ANQGSEA. The CDR3 runs 11 residues. The CDR3 reads CSVGGAEGQYF. The CDR3, as DNA: TGCAGCGTTGGGGGGGCGGAAGGACAGTACTTC.

Here the CDR3 DNA reads TGTGCCAGCAGCCAATCCCTTATAAGGGGATACGAGCAGTACTTC. Its translation: CASSQSLIRGYEQYF. The chain links TRBV11-2 to TRBJ2-7; D may be TRBD1 (5 bases). The length of the CDR3 is 15 residues. Germline CDR1 reads SGHAT; CDR2 reads FQNNGV. Trimming removed 5 bases from V and 4 bases from J, with 18 bases in between.